This TCR beta chain was profiled in a study of blood T cells in healthy people across ages. Per germline, CDR1 SGHTA and CDR2 FQGNSA. This CDR3 is built from 15 residues. A second PCR of about 6 to 12 cycles used a sample-barcoded 5' primer and a J-beta primer mix. TCRdb re-derived calls from the 5' RACE reads in MiXCR, one entry per CDR3 protein. This sample has 540,000 or so distinct CDR3 sequences, with approximately 25% found just once. Samples each had at least 5 micrograms of total RNA extracted. In regard to this clonotype: At one end the junction does not follow the germline gene, possibly because of a read error.

Another study also made use of these data, one on T cells of mothers and their children. From that paper: Over 8.5 million TCR beta CDR3 reads were obtained from each mother, and about 3 million from each child. Related and unrelated pairs show similar thymic shaping of TCR recombination output. The overlap seen between related mothers and children slightly exceeded that of unrelated pairs, though not significantly.

The J gene is TRBJ2-5, the V gene TRBV7-2; 7 bases fit TRBD1. This TCR came from a boy aged 5-17 years in good health. The sample consisted of blood. CDR3 bases: TGTGCCGGCAGCCCCGACAGGGTACGACAAGAGACCCAGTACTTC. Encoded protein: CAGSPDRVRQETQYF.